The clone carrying this TCR beta chain has only one observation. Its specificity is unknown. This specimen comes from a study of OX40 agonist ivuxolimab in advanced cancers. Regarding the study as a whole: Partial responders at 0.1-3.0 mg/kg showed near-lowest clonal expansion.

Sequencing was performed with immunoSEQ multiplex PCR; in TCRdb, only in-frame clones are kept and a portion is missing. The sample lists roughly 45,000 clones, approximately 86% seen once, with about 1.9% in the top ten. On cycle 4 day 1 and cycle 7 day 1, as well as at baseline, blood was sampled. This CDR3 spans 15 amino acids. Trimming shortened V by 6 bases and J by 8 bases, and 19 bases separated the two germline ends. Germline CDR1 MNHEY, CDR2 SVGAGI. The clonotype was recovered from an adult with an advanced solid tumor such as melanoma, head and neck, liver or kidney cancer. The V call is TRBV6-5, the J call TRBJ1-4; TRBD1 might be the D (5 bases). Sequenced material: CD4+ or CD8+ T cells sorted from blood, taken in a trial of the OX40 agonist ivuxolimab. In DNA form, the CDR3 reads TGTGCCAGCAGATTAGCCGGGACCGGCGGAGAAAAACTGTTTTTT. Protein product: CASRLAGTGGEKLFF.